This T cell receptor beta chain comes out of a study of control samples from healthy donors and cancer patients. Comments on this clone: This sample includes further DNA sequences coding for the same CDR3.

V was trimmed by 1 base and J by 5 bases, leaving 3 bases between them. The CDR3 consists of 12 residues. Germline V CDR1 and CDR2: SGHNT, YENEEA. Profiled with immunoSEQ multiplex PCR; TCRdb holds only in-frame clones, not every one. This sample has roughly 190,000 clones; around 93% occur once, and the top ten carry about 2%. The specimen was blood. This TCR derives from a young man in good health. J is TRBJ2-1 and V is TRBV11-3; D remains unclear. The CDR3 protein is CASSLVDNEQFF. The CDR3 bases are TGTGCCAGCAGCTTAGTTGACAATGAGCAGTTCTTC.